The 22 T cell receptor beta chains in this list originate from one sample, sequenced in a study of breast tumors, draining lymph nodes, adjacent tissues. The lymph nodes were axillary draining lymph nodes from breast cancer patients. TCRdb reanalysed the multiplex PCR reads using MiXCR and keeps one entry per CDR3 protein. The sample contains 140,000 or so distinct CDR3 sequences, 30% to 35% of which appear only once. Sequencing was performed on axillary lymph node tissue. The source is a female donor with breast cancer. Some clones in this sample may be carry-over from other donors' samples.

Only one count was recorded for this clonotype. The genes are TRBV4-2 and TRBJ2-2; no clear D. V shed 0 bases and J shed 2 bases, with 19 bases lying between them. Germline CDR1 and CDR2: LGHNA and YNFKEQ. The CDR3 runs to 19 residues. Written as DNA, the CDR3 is TGTGCCAGCAGCCAAGAGAGGACCAGAAGAGCTGGAAACACCGGGGAGCTGTTTTTT. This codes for CASSQERTRRAGNTGELFF.

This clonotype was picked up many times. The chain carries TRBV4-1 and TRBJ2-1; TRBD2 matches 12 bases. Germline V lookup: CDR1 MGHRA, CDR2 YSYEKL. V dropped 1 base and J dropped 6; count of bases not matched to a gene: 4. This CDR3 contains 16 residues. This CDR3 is CASSQGLAGALNEQFF. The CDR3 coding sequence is TGCGCCAGCAGCCAAGGACTAGCGGGGGCCCTCAATGAGCAGTTCTTC.

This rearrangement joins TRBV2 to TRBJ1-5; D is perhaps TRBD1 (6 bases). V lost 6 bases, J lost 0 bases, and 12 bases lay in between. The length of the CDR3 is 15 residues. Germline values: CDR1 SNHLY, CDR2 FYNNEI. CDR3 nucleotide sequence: TGTGCCAGCAGCCTTACAGGGTATAGCAATCAGCCCCAGCATTTT. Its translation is CASSLTGYSNQPQHF.

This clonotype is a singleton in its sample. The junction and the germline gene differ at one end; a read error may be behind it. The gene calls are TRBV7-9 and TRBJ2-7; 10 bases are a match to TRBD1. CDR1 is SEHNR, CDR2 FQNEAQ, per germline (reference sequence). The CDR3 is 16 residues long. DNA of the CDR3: TGTGCCAGTAGCTTGGCATCCGGGACAGGGGCCTACGAGCGGTACTTC. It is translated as CASSLASGTGAYERYF. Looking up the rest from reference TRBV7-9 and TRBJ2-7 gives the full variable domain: DTGVSQNPRHKITKRGQNVTFRCDPISEHNRLYWYRQTLGQGPEFLTYFQNEAQLEKSRLLSDRFSAERPKGSFSTLEIQRTEQGDSAMYLCASSLASGTGAYERYFGPGTRLTVT.

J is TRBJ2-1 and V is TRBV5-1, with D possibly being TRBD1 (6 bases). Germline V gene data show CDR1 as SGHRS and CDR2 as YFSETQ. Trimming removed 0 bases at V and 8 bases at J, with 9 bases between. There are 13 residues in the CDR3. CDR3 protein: CASSLGGPDEQFF. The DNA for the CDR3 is TGCGCCAGCAGCTTGGGGGGGCCTGATGAGCAGTTCTTC.

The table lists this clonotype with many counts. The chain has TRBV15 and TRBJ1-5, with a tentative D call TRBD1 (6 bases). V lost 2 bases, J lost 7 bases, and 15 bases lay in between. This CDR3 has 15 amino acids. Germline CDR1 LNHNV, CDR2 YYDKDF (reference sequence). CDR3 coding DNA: TGTGCCACCAGCAGACAGCGGACCCAGGGGCAGCCCCAGCATTTT. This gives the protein CATSRQRTQGQPQHF.

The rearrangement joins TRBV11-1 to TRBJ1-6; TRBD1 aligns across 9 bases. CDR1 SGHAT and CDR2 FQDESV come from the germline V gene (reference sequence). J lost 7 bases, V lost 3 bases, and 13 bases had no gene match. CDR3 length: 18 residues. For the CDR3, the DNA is TGTGCCAGCAGCTTGGGACTCCCTAGCACAGGGGGCAATTCACCCCTCCACTTT. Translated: CASSLGLPSTGGNSPLHF.

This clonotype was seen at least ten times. CDR3 in amino acids: CASSLKAQGYGYTF. The CDR3 region has the DNA TGTGCCAGCAGCTTGAAGGCCCAGGGGTATGGCTACACCTTC. The chain joins TRBV5-8 to TRBJ1-2; tentative D call: TRBD1 (6 bases). The CDR3 is 14 amino acids. The germline V gene encodes CDR1 SGHTS and CDR2 YDEGEE. V lost 1 base and J 5 bases, leaving 12 bases between the germline ends.

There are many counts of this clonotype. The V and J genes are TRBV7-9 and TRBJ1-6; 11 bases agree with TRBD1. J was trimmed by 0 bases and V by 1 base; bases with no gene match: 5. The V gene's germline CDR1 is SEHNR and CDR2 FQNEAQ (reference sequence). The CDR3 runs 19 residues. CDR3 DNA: TGTGCCAGCAGCTTAGTGTGGGACAGGGGGAACTCCTATAATTCACCCCTCCACTTT. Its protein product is CASSLVWDRGNSYNSPLHF.

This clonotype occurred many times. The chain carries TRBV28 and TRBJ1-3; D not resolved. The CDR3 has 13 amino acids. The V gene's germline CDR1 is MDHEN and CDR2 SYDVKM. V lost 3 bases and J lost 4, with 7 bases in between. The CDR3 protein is CASSFWNGNTIYF. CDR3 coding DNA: TGTGCCAGCAGTTTCTGGAACGGAAACACCATATATTTT.

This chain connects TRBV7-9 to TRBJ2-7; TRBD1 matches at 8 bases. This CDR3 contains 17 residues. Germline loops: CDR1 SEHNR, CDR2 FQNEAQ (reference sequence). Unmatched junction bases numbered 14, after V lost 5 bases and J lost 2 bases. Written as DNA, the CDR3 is TGTGCCAGCAGCGCCCACCGGGACAGGTGGGGGACCTACGAGCAGTACGTC. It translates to CASSAHRDRWGTYEQYV.

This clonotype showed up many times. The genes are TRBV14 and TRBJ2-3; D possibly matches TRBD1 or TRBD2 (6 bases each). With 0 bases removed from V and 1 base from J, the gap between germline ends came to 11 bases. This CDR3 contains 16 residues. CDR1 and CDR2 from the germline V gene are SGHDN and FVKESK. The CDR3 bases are TGTGCCAGCAGCCAAGAACAGGGACTGGGCACAGATACGCAGTATTTT. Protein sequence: CASSQEQGLGTDTQYF.

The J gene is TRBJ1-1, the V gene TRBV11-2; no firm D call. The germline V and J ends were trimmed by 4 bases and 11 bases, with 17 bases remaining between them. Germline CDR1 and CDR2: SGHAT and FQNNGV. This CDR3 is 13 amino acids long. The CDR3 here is CASSYTTLSAAFF. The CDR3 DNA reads TGTGCCAGCAGCTATACGACGTTGTCGGCGGCTTTCTTT.

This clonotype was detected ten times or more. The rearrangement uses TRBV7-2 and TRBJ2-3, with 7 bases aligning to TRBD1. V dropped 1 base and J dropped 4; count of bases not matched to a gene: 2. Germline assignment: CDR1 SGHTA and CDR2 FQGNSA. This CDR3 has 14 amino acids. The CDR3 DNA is TGTGCCAGCAGCTTAGGACAGGGCCCAGATACGCAGTATTTT. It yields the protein CASSLGQGPDTQYF.

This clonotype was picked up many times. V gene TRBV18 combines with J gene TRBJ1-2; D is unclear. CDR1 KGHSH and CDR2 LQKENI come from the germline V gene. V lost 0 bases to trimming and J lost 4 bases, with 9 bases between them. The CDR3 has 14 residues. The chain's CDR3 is CASSPPSGPYGYTF. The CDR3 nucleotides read TGTGCCAGCTCACCACCGTCCGGTCCCTATGGCTACACCTTC. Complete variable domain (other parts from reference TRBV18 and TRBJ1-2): NAGVMQNPRHLVRRRGQEARLRCSPMKGHSHVYWYRQLPEEGLKFMVYLQKENIIDESGMPKERFSAEFPKEGPSILRIQQVVRGDSAAYFCASSPPSGPYGYTFGSGTRLTVV.

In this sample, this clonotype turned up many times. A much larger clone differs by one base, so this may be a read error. The CDR3 DNA sequence: TGCAGCGTTTGGGTTGACTATGGCTACACCTTC. This sequence encodes CSVWVDYGYTF. The chain joins TRBV29-1 to TRBJ1-2; no reliable D call. The CDR3 contains 11 residues. The germline gives CDR1 SQVTM, CDR2 ANQGSEA. Trimming shortened V by 5 bases and J by 3 bases, and 7 bases separated the two germline ends.

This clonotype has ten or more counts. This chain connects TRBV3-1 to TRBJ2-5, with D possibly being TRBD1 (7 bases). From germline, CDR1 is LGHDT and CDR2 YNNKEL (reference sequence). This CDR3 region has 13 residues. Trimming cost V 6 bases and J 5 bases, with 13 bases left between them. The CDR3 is CASRQGGGETQYF. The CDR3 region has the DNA TGTGCCAGCAGGCAGGGGGGTGGGGAGACCCAGTACTTC.

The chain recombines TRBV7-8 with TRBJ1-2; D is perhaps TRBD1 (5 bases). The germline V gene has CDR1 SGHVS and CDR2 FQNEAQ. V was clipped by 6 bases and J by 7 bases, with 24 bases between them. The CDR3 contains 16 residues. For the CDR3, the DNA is TGTGCCAGCAGACAGAGACCGAGCCTGGGGCCCCGTGGCTACACCTTC. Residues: CASRQRPSLGPRGYTF.

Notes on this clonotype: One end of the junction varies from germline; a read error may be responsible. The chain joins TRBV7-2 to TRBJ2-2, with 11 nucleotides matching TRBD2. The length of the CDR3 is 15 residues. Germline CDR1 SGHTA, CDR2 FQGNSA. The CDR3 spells CAIRSLAGGGGELFF. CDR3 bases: TGCGCCATCAGGTCTCTAGCGGGGGGCGGCGGGGAGCTGTTCTTT.

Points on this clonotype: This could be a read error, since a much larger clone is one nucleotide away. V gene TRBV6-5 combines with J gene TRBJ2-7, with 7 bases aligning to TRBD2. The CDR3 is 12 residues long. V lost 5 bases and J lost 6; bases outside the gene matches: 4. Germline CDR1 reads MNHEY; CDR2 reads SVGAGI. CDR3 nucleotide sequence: TGTGCCAGCAGTCCCTGGGGGGGCGAGCAGTACTTC. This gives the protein CASSPWGGEQYF.

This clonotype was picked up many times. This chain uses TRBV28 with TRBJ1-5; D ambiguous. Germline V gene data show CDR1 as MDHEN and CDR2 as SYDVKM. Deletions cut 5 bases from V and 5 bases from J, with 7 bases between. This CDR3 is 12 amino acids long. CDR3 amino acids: CASSQTYQPQHF. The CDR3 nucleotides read TGTGCCAGCAGTCAAACCTATCAGCCCCAGCATTTT.

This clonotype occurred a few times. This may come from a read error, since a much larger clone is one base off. CDR3 nucleotides: TGTGCCAGCAGCGTAGGTGGAGTTTCCTACGAGCAGTCCTTC. The encoded protein is CASSVGGVSYEQSF. This chain connects TRBV9 to TRBJ2-7; no clear D. This CDR3 has 14 residues. Germline assignment: CDR1 SGDLS and CDR2 YYNGEE.